This record covers a single T cell receptor beta chain. Trimming took 5 bases from V and 4 from J, leaving 12 bases between them. CDR3 length: 13 amino acids. Germline V gene sequence: CDR1 MDHEN, CDR2 SYDVKM. These data are taken from a study of shared clonotypes between healthy human individuals. Sequencing used immunoSEQ multiplex PCR; TCRdb keeps in-frame clones, though not all of them. The sample records 1.5 million to 1.9 million clones, nearly 99% being singletons. It was into CD45RA+ naive and CD45RA-negative memory subsets that the CD4+ cells were split. The chain uses TRBV28 and TRBJ2-7, with D maybe TRBD2 (6 bases). The receptor's source is a man aged 25-40 years in good health. Source material: naive CD4+ T cells sorted from blood. Subset here: CD45RA+ positively selected. This CDR3 is CASSPGGIYEQYF. The CDR3 DNA reads as TGTGCCAGCAGTCCCGGAGGGATTTACGAGCAGTACTTC. The variable domain in full, completed from reference TRBV28 and TRBJ2-7, reads DVKVTQSSRYLVKRTGEKVFLECVQDMDHENMFWYRQDPGLGLRLIYFSYDVKMKEKGDIPEGYSVSREKKERFSLILESASTNQTSMYLCASSPGGIYEQYFGPGTRLTVT.